The present entry profiles one T cell receptor beta chain with its context. The sample belongs to a study of T-cell memory formation after mild COVID-19. CDR1 and CDR2 (germline): SGHVS, FNYEAQ. The CDR3 covers 18 residues. V gave up 5 bases and J gave up 3 bases; unmatched junction bases: 14. TCRdb recomputed calls from the 5' RACE reads with MiXCR, one row per CDR3 protein. The table records approximately 480,000 distinct CDR3 sequences, 15% to 20% of them present only once. The chain combines TRBV7-6 with TRBJ2-1; 9 nucleotides line up with TRBD1. The clonotype comes from an adult woman who had mild COVID-19 (a few samples of this study predate the infection). Cell type and time point are not known. Sequenced material: PBMCs or a T cell subset sorted from them (not recorded which). The CDR3 is CASSRGQGLQTYYNEQFF. The CDR3 region has the DNA TGTGCCAGCAGCCGTGGACAGGGGCTTCAAACTTACTACAATGAGCAGTTCTTC.